Each of the 28 T cell receptor beta chains below was sequenced from the same sample in a study of early T cells in non-severe SARS-CoV-2 infection. TCRdb analysed the 5' RACE reads with MiXCR anew, one entry per CDR3 protein. The sample lists some 100,000 distinct CDR3 sequences, about 14% seen once, with around 0.5% in the top ten. The sequencing sample was made of whole blood. The receptors shown here come from an adult who was a healthcare worker with PCR-confirmed SARS-CoV-2 infection or an uninfected control (not recorded which).

This clonotype was detected ten times or more. The chain is built from TRBV7-3 and TRBJ2-1; D is undetermined. There are 16 residues in the CDR3. The germline CDR1 and CDR2 sequences are SGHTA and FQGTGA. V lost 1 base, J lost 0 bases, and 10 bases lay in between. The CDR3 DNA is TGTGCCAGCAGCTTAAAAGGTGCCAGCTCCTACAATGAGCAGTTCTTC. Residues: CASSLKGASSYNEQFF. Full variable domain (outside the CDR3, taken from reference TRBV7-3 and TRBJ2-1): GAGVSQTPSNKVTEKGKYVELRCDPISGHTALYWYRQSLGQGPEFLIYFQGTGAADDSGLPNDRFFAVRPEGSVSTLKIQRTERGDSAVYLCASSLKGASSYNEQFFGPGTRLTVL.

This clonotype showed up many times. This chain uses TRBV4-1 with TRBJ1-1; D is undetermined. The germline V gene encodes CDR1 MGHRA and CDR2 YSYEKL. The CDR3 is 14 residues long. V shed 1 base and J shed 0 bases, with 6 bases lying between them. CDR3 in DNA: TGCGCCAGCAGCCAAGTTTCGGTGAACACTGAAGCTTTCTTT. This codes for CASSQVSVNTEAFF.

This clonotype has more than one count but fewer than ten. J is TRBJ2-6 and V is TRBV11-2; TRBD1 is a possible D gene (6 bases). V was shortened by 6 bases and J by 0 bases, with 15 bases between the two germline ends. Per germline, CDR1 SGHAT and CDR2 FQNNGV. The CDR3 runs to 17 residues. In nucleotides, the CDR3 is TGTGCCAGCAGACGACAGGTGGCTTACTCTGGGGCCAACGTCCTGACTTTC. Amino acids: CASRRQVAYSGANVLTF.

A few counts support this clonotype. J is TRBJ2-5 and V is TRBV12-3 or TRBV12-4, with 15 bases aligning to TRBD2. The CDR3 spans 20 residues. The J segment lost 1 base and the V segment lost 5 bases, leaving 14 bases of the junction unmatched. CDR3 nucleotide sequence: TGTGCCAGCAGTCCACCGGGAGGACTAGCGGGGGGGCCTTTCCAAGAGACCCAGTACTTC. Protein product: CASSPPGGLAGGPFQETQYF.

DNA for the CDR3: TGTGCCAGCAGTTTAGTCTGGCAGGGGGGCTACGAGCAGTACGTC. The encoded protein is CASSLVWQGGYEQYV. V usage is TRBV12-3 or TRBV12-4 and J usage is TRBJ2-7; D may be TRBD1 (7 bases). CDR3 length: 15 residues. Deletions cut 1 base from V and 3 bases from J, with 13 bases between.

This clonotype has a handful of counts. The CDR3 DNA follows: TGTGCCAGCAGCTTGGTGGGGGGAGCTAGCACAGATACGCAGTATTTT. Protein: CASSLVGGASTDTQYF. This chain joins TRBV5-5 and TRBJ2-3; D is possibly TRBD2 (6 bases). The CDR3 sequence is 16 residues long. The V end was cut by 0 bases, the J end by 0 bases, with 11 bases between. Germline-derived CDR1 and CDR2 are SGHKS and YYEKEE (reference sequence).

V usage is TRBV14 and J usage is TRBJ2-2, with unresolved D. Per the germline V gene, CDR1 is SGHDN and CDR2 is FVKESK. The CDR3 is 15 residues long. Trimming left V 0 bases short and J 7 bases short, with 12 bases between. CDR3 in DNA: TGTGCCAGCAGCCAAGATAATTTAGGAATCGGGGAGCTGTTTTTT. Protein sequence: CASSQDNLGIGELFF.

The chain links TRBV12-3 or TRBV12-4 to TRBJ2-7, with D perhaps TRBD1 (5 bases). The CDR3 has 12 amino acids. Trimming shortened V by 2 bases and J by 9 bases, and 11 bases separated the two germline ends. The CDR3 spells CASSLKGNRQYV. For the CDR3, the DNA is TGTGCCAGCAGTTTAAAGGGGAACAGGCAGTACGTC.

The chain has TRBV29-1 and TRBJ2-5; D may be TRBD1 or TRBD2 (6 bases each). With 3 bases removed from V and 3 bases from J, the gap between germline ends came to 17 bases. Looked up from germline, CDR1 is SQVTM and CDR2 is ANQGSEA. The CDR3 is 15 residues long. Written as DNA, the CDR3 is TGCAGCGTTGATTTGTGGGGGGCAGGAGAAGAGACCCAGTACTTC. This gives the protein CSVDLWGAGEETQYF.

This chain connects TRBV6-6 to TRBJ1-1; D remains unclear. This CDR3 has 15 amino acids. Trimming removed 7 bases at V and 5 bases at J, with 20 bases between. The germline V gene has CDR1 MNHNY and CDR2 SVGAGI (reference sequence). Here the CDR3 DNA reads TGTGCCAGCACCACCGGTCAAATTGCGGGAACTGAAGCTTTCTTT. The encoded protein is CASTTGQIAGTEAFF.

This clonotype was found many times. V gene TRBV5-5 combines with J gene TRBJ2-3; no clear D gene. The germline CDR1 and CDR2 sequences are SGHKS and YYEKEE (reference sequence). Trimming removed 0 bases at V and 0 bases at J, with 11 bases between. There are 16 residues in the CDR3. The CDR3 DNA sequence: TGTGCCAGCAGCTTGGTTGGCGGCCATAGCACAGATACGCAGTATTTT. It codes for CASSLVGGHSTDTQYF.

This clonotype was counted between two and nine times. This chain joins TRBV30 and TRBJ1-5; weak D call: TRBD1 (6 bases). V shed 1 base and J shed 5 bases, with 9 bases lying between them. CDR3 length equals 13 residues. The germline V gene has CDR1 GTSNPN and CDR2 SVGIG (reference sequence). The CDR3 region is CAWSARGDQPQHF. The CDR3 coding sequence is TGTGCCTGGAGTGCTAGGGGGGATCAGCCCCAGCATTTT.

This clonotype came up a few times. The chain employs TRBV5-1 and TRBJ2-5, with 8 bases fitting TRBD1. This CDR3 contains 13 residues. Germline values: CDR1 SGHRS, CDR2 YFSETQ. Germline trimming cut 4 bases from V and 5 bases from J; bases unmatched to any gene: 4. The chain's CDR3 is CASSARQGETQYF. The CDR3 bases are TGCGCCAGCAGCGCCCGACAGGGGGAGACCCAGTACTTC.

The rearrangement links TRBV7-3 to TRBJ1-2; tentatively, D is TRBD1 (6 bases). Trimming stripped 4 bases from V and 8 bases from J, with 11 bases between. The germline gives CDR1 SGHTA, CDR2 FQGTGA. This CDR3 has 12 amino acids. In nucleotides, the CDR3 is TGTGCCAGCAGCTCCGAGGGGGTAGGCTACACCTTC. It yields the protein CASSSEGVGYTF.

Only a few counts were recorded for this clonotype. The chain joins TRBV4-1 to TRBJ1-5; D is unresolved. Germline CDR1 is MGHRA and CDR2 is YSYEKL. The CDR3 spans 16 residues. V was clipped by 4 bases and J by 0 bases, with 13 bases between them. The CDR3 nucleotides are TGCGCCAGCAGCCTTCGACCCCTTAATAGCAATCAGCCCCAGCATTTT. Translated: CASSLRPLNSNQPQHF.

This clonotype showed up many times. The rearrangement joins TRBV7-3 to TRBJ1-1; D call uncertain. Per germline, CDR1 SGHTA and CDR2 FQGTGA. Trimming pared 3 bases from V and 0 bases from J, leaving 8 bases between. The CDR3 is 14 amino acids. CDR3 sequence: CASSFGLMNTEAFF. The CDR3, as DNA: TGTGCCAGCAGCTTTGGCCTCATGAACACTGAAGCTTTCTTT.

At least ten counts were recorded for this clonotype. This rearrangement joins TRBV9 to TRBJ1-5; D possibly corresponds to TRBD1 (6 bases). Trimming removed 4 bases from V and 2 bases from J, with 13 bases in between. The CDR3 spans 15 residues. Germline loops: CDR1 SGDLS, CDR2 YYNGEE. The CDR3 protein is CASSLDSGGNQPQHF. The CDR3 DNA reads as TGTGCCAGCAGCCTGGACAGCGGGGGCAATCAGCCCCAGCATTTT.

This clonotype was detected only a few times. This chain joins TRBV12-3 or TRBV12-4 and TRBJ1-2; D unclear. Trimming shortened V by 3 bases and J by 2 bases, and 7 bases separated the two germline ends. The CDR3 is 13 amino acids. The CDR3 spells CASSFTENYGYTF. In DNA form, the CDR3 reads TGTGCCAGCAGTTTCACAGAAAACTATGGCTACACCTTC.

This clonotype was detected a few times. The CDR3 sequence: CASSPPTGQGMPYEQYV. For the CDR3, the DNA is TGTGCCAGCTCACCACCGACAGGACAGGGCATGCCCTACGAGCAGTACGTC. J is TRBJ2-7 and V is TRBV18, with TRBD1 matching over 8 bases. CDR1 is KGHSH and CDR2 is LQKENI in the germline V gene. This CDR3 region has 17 residues. Trimming took 0 bases from V and 2 from J; bases not matched to a gene: 9.

This sequence joins TRBV6-1 and TRBJ2-2; D may be TRBD1 (5 bases). Germline V gene sequence: CDR1 MNHNS, CDR2 SASEGT. V was cut by 4 bases and J by 1 base, with 16 bases left in between. The CDR3 is 17 amino acids. CDR3 loop: CASSVYPPTGNTGELFF. The CDR3 nucleotides are TGTGCCAGCAGTGTCTACCCCCCCACAGGGAACACCGGGGAGCTGTTTTTT.

This clonotype was counted between two and nine times. The genes are TRBV7-3 and TRBJ2-2; 13 bases are a match to TRBD2. The J segment lost 6 bases and the V segment lost 1 base, leaving 11 bases of the junction unmatched. The CDR3 length is 19 residues. Germline V gives CDR1 SGHTA, CDR2 FQGTGA. CDR3: CASSLIGLAGVANAGELFF. CDR3 nucleotides: TGTGCCAGCAGCTTAATAGGACTAGCGGGGGTGGCCAACGCCGGGGAGCTGTTTTTT.

The genes are TRBV21-1 and TRBJ1-1. TRBV21-1 is labeled a pseudogene. This CDR3 contains 16 residues. CDR3 DNA sequence: TGTGCCAGCAGGGACTGGGAGCCACGAGGGTACACTGAAGCTTTCTTT. It encodes CASRDWEPRGYTEAFF.

The chain uses TRBV6-5 and TRBJ2-5; D could derive from TRBD1 or TRBD2 (5 bases each). The V end was cut by 6 bases, the J end by 2 bases, with 13 bases between. CDR1 and CDR2 from the germline V gene are MNHEY and SVGAGI. This CDR3 is 14 amino acids long. The CDR3 reads CASRLGTQQETQYF. The CDR3 DNA follows: TGTGCCAGCAGACTCGGGACCCAACAAGAGACCCAGTACTTC.

This clonotype was seen a few times. The V call is TRBV6-6, the J call TRBJ2-3; weak D call: TRBD1 (6 bases). Germline CDR1 reads MNHNY; CDR2 reads SVGAGI (reference sequence). The CDR3 spans 15 residues. Trimming cost V 4 bases and J 1 base, with 12 bases left between them. The CDR3 region is CASSSRGLGTDTQYF. CDR3 nucleotides: TGTGCCAGCAGTTCCAGGGGTCTCGGCACAGATACGCAGTATTTT.

The chain couples TRBV12-3 or TRBV12-4 to TRBJ2-6; D is unresolved. V lost 6 bases to trimming and J lost 0 bases, with 9 bases between them. The length of the CDR3 is 15 residues. CDR3 in DNA: TGTGCCAGCAGCCTGGTGGGCTCTGGGGCCAACGTCCTGACTTTC. Translating gives CASSLVGSGANVLTF.

This chain links TRBV6-5 with TRBJ1-2, with 8 bases fitting TRBD1. The CDR3 is 14 amino acids. Germline V gene lookup returns CDR1 MNHEY and CDR2 SVGAGI. V dropped 0 bases and J dropped 8; count of bases not matched to a gene: 5. CDR3 nucleotides: TGTGCCAGCAGTTACTCTGGACAGGGTCAAGGCTACACCTTC. This translates into CASSYSGQGQGYTF.

V is TRBV2 and J is TRBJ1-5; perhaps TRBD1 as D (5 bases). Deletions cut 0 bases from V and 6 bases from J, with 12 bases between. Germline CDR1 and CDR2: SNHLY and FYNNEI. The CDR3 covers 15 residues. The CDR3 DNA reads as TGTGCCAGCAGTGAAGCGCTTCAAGGGGTTCAGCCCCAGCATTTT. Its translation: CASSEALQGVQPQHF.

The chain carries TRBV18 and TRBJ1-3; no clear D gene. This CDR3 has 15 residues. CDR1 KGHSH and CDR2 LQKENI come from the germline V gene. Trimming removed 0 bases from V and 0 bases from J, with 6 bases in between. CDR3 nucleotides: TGTGCCAGCTCACCACCGTCGTACTCTGGAAACACCATATATTTT. It encodes CASSPPSYSGNTIYF.